This is a list of T cell receptor beta chains from one sample in a study of blood T cell repertoires in COVID-19. Using immunoSEQ multiplex PCR, the repertoire was profiled, and TCRdb retains in-frame clones only, with some absent. Here the sample spans 140,000 or so clones, over 70% being singletons. The sequencing input was peripheral blood. These receptors were taken from a woman aged 60-75 years with acute or convalescent COVID-19. The CDR3 runs from the conserved cysteine through the conserved F or W. The order of the fields is J gene, D gene, V gene, CDR3 DNA, CDR3 protein. A D gene is named only where the DNA matches it firmly.

TRBJ2-7	TRBD1	TRBV10-3	TGTGCCATCAGTGAGGGGACAGGCTACGAGCAGTACTTC	CAISEGTGYEQYF
TRBJ1-5	NA	TRBV30	TGTGCCTGGAGTGTACACAGTAGCAATCAGCCCCAGCATTTT	CAWSVHSSNQPQHF
TRBJ1-1	NA	TRBV28	TGTGCCAGCAGTTTACTCGCAGGATTGGGTAGGACTTTCTTT	CASSLLAGLGRTFF
TRBJ2-2	NA	TRBV11-1	TGTGCCAGCAGCTTAGCAACGGGCACCGGGGAGCTGTTTTTT	CASSLATGTGELFF
TRBJ1-6	NA	TRBV4-2	TGTGCCAGCAGCCAAGACAGGGGAACCTATAATTCACCCCTCCACTTT	CASSQDRGTYNSPLHF
TRBJ1-3	TRBD1	TRBV5-1	TGCGCCAGCAGCTCCGGGACAGGGTTGGCCGCCTCTGGAAACACCATATATTTT	CASSSGTGLAASGNTIYF
TRBJ2-7	NA	TRBV4-2	TGTGCCAGCAGCCAAGCTGCAGGGCACTCCTACGAGCAGTACTTC	CASSQAAGHSYEQYF
TRBJ1-2	TRBD1	TRBV5-4	TGTGCCAGCAGCACGGATCAGGGGGCAGGCTACACCTTC	CASSTDQGAGYTF
TRBJ2-7	NA	TRBV5-4	TGTGCCTATCAAGAGACAACCTACGAGCAGTACTTC	CAYQETTYEQYF
TRBJ2-4	NA	TRBV4-1	TGCGCCAGCAGCCAAGAAGGACAGCAAGGGGGAACCAAAAACATTCAGTACTTC	CASSQEGQQGGTKNIQYF
TRBJ2-5	TRBD1	TRBV5-1	TGCGCCAGCAGCTTGGGGGACAGGGGGTCCCAAGAGACCCAGTACTTC	CASSLGDRGSQETQYF
TRBJ2-2	TRBD2	TRBV11-2	TGTGCCAGCAGCTTGACTAGCGGGAGATCGTACGGGGAGCTGTTTTTT	CASSLTSGRSYGELFF
TRBJ2-1	TRBD2	TRBV7-9	TGTGCCAGCAGCGGCACTAGCGCCCAGAGGAATGAGCAGTTCTTC	CASSGTSAQRNEQFF
TRBJ1-5	NA	TRBV19	TGTGCCAGTAGTATAGGAGGGTGGGGTAGCAATCAGCCCCAGCATTTT	CASSIGGWGSNQPQHF
TRBJ1-6	TRBD1	TRBV28	TGTGCCAGCAGGGTAGACAGGGGGCAGAATTCACCCCTCCACTTT	CASRVDRGQNSPLHF